This T cell receptor beta chain comes out of a study of T-cell memory formation after mild COVID-19. TCRdb reprocessed the 5' RACE reads via MiXCR and lists one record per CDR3 protein. The data hold approximately 250,000 distinct CDR3 sequences, with roughly a sixth observed a single time. This CDR3 comprises 12 residues. Germline V lookup: CDR1 DFQATT, CDR2 SNEGSKA (reference sequence). The V end was cut by 6 bases, the J end by 6 bases, with 11 bases between. Sample: PBMCs or a T cell subset sorted from them (not recorded which). The TCR originated in a man aged 18-30 years who had mild COVID-19 (a few samples of this study predate the infection). Cell type and time point are not known. The V and J genes are TRBV20-1 and TRBJ2-2; TRBD2 might be the D (6 bases). CDR3 region: CSAPSEAGELFF. In DNA, the CDR3 is TGCAGTGCGCCTAGCGAAGCCGGGGAGCTGTTTTTT.